This TCR beta chain was profiled in a study of beta chain features in type 1 diabetes. The entirety of the isolated RNA underwent reverse transcription, so expressed TCRB transcripts were sequenced. TCRdb's copy holds only in-frame clones and misses some; the assay was immunoSEQ multiplex PCR. The sample has 160,000 or so clones, 63% seen once. Study-wide results and caveats: Moderate but significant shortening of TCRB CDR3s was recorded in all four CD4+ subsets from Type 1 diabetes patients.

Points on this clone: What it recognizes is unknown.

This CDR3 has 14 amino acids. V was shortened by 5 bases and J by 2 bases, with 13 bases between the two germline ends. Germline V gene lookup returns CDR1 SNHLY and CDR2 FYNNEI. This chain joins TRBV2 and TRBJ2-7; tentatively, D is TRBD1 (6 bases). Sequencing used naive CD4+ T cells from blood. This clonotype originated in a man under 40 with type 1 diabetes. CDR3 loop: CASSQDSGTYEQYF. CDR3 nucleotides: TGTGCCAGCAGTCAGGACAGTGGCACCTACGAGCAGTACTTC.